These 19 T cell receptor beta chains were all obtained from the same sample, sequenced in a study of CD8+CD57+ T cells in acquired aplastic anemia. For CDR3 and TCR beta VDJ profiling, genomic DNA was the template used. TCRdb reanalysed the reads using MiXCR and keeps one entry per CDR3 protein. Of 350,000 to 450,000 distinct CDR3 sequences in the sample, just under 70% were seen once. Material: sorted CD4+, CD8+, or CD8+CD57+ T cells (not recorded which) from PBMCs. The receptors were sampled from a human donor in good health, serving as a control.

As DNA, the CDR3 is TGCGCCAGCAGTGAAGGACAGGGGGCTCACACCGGGGAGCTGTTTTTT. It is translated as CASSEGQGAHTGELFF. The chain has TRBV10-2 and TRBJ2-2; 11 bases fit TRBD1. The V and J ends lost 3 bases and 3 bases, in that order; junction bases with no gene match: 3. CDR1 is WSHSY, CDR2 SAAADI, per germline. This CDR3 has 16 amino acids.

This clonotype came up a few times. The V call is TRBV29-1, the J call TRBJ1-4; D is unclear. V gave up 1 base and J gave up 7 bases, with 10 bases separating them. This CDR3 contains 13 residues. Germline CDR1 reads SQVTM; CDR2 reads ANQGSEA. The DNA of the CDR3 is TGCAGCGTTGAAGGAATTAGTGGTGAAAAACTGTTTTTT. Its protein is CSVEGISGEKLFF.

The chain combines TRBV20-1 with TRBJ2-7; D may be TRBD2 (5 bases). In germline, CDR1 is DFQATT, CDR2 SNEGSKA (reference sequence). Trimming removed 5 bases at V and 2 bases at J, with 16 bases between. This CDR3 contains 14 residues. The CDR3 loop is CSAWSTGVTYEQYF. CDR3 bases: TGCAGTGCTTGGTCGACCGGGGTAACCTACGAGCAGTACTTC.

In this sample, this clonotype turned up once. CDR3 sequence reads: CASSVAGVLNYARNEQYF. CDR3 sequence (DNA): TGTGCCAGCAGCGTAGCCGGGGTACTGAACTACGCGCGAAACGAGCAGTACTTC. This rearrangement joins TRBV9 to TRBJ2-7; the D gene is possibly TRBD2 (5 bases). The CDR3 length is 18 residues. V was pared by 0 bases and J by 5 bases, with 24 bases between. The germline gives CDR1 SGDLS, CDR2 YYNGEE.

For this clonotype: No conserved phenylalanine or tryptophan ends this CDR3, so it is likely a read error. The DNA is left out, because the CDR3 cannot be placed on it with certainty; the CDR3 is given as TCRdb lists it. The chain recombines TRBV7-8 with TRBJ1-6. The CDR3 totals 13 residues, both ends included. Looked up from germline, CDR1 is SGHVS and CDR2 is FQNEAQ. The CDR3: CASSLGGGETGDL.

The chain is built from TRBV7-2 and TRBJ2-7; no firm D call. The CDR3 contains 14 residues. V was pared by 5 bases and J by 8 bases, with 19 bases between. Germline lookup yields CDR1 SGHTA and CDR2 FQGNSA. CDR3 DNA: TGTGCCAGCAGCCCCCAGGCCACTACGGATAAGCAGTACTTC. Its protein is CASSPQATTDKQYF. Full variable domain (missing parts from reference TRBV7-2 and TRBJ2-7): GAGVSQSPSNKVTEKGKDVELRCDPISGHTALYWYRQSLGQGLEFLIYFQGNSAPDKSGLPSDRFSAERTGGSVSTLTIQRTQQEDSAVYLCASSPQATTDKQYFGPGTRLTVT.

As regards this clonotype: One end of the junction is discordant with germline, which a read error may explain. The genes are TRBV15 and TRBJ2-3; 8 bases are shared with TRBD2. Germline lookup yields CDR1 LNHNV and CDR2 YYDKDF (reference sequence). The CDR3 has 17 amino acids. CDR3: CASSIDGGGAGAQTPYF. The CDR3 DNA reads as TGTGCCAGCAGCATAGACGGGGGGGGAGCTGGGGCACAAACGCCGTATTTT.

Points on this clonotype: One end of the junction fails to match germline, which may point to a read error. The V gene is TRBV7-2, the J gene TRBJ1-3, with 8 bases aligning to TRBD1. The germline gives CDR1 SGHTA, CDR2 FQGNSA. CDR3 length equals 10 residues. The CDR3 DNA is TGTGCCAGCAGCTTCCACAGGGGGGATTTT. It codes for CASSFHRGDF.

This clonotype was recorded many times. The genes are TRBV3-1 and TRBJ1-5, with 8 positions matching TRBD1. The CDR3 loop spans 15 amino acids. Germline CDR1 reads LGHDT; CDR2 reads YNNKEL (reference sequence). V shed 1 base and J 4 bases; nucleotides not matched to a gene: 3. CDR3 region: CASSQAGQDNQPQHF. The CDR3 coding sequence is TGTGCCAGCAGCCAAGCGGGACAGGATAATCAGCCCCAGCATTTT.

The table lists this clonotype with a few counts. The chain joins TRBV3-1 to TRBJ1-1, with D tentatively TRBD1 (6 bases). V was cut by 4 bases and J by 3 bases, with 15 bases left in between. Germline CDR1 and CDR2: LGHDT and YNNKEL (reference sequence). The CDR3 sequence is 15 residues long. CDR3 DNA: TGTGCCAGCAGCCCAGGGGTTACTGGGTACACTGAAGCTTTCTTT. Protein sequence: CASSPGVTGYTEAFF.

CDR3 region: CASSSQTGADTQYF. The CDR3 DNA is TGTGCCAGCAGCTCCCAGACAGGGGCAGATACGCAGTATTTT. The chain has TRBV11-2 and TRBJ2-3; 8 positions agree with TRBD1. This CDR3 contains 14 residues. From germline, CDR1 is SGHAT and CDR2 FQNNGV. The V gene end was trimmed by 4 bases and the J gene end by 4 bases; junction bases not matched to a gene: 4. Based on the CDR3 plus reference TRBV11-2 and TRBJ2-3, the full variable domain is EAGVAQSPRYKIIEKRQSVAFWCNPISGHATLYWYQQILGQGPKLLIQFQNNGVVDDSQLPKDRFSAERLKGVDSTLKIQPAKLEDSAVYLCASSSQTGADTQYFGPGTRLTVL.

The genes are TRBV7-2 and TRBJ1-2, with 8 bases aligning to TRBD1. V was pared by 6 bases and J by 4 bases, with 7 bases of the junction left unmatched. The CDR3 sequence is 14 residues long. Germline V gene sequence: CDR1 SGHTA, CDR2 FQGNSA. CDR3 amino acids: CASSPPGTGYGYTF. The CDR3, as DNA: TGTGCCAGCAGTCCCCCCGGGACAGGCTATGGCTACACCTTC.

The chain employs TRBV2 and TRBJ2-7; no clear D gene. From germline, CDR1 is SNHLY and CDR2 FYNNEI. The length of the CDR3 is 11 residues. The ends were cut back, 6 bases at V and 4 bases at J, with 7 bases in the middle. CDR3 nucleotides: TGTGCCAGCAGAGGTGGTTACGAGCAGTACTTC. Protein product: CASRGGYEQYF.

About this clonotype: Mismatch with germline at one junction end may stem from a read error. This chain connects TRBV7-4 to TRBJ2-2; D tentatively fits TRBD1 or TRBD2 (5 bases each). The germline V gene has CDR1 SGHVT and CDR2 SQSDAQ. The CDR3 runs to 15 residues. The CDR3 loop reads CASSVVPSNAGALFF. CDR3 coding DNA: TGTGCCAGCAGCGTAGTTCCTTCGAACGCCGGGGCGCTGTTTTTT.

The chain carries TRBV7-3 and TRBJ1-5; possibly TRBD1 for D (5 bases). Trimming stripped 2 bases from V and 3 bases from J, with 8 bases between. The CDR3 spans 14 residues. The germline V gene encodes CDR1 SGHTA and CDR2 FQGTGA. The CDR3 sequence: CASSLGHLNQPQHF. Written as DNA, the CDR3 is TGTGCCAGCAGCTTAGGACATCTCAATCAGCCCCAGCATTTT.

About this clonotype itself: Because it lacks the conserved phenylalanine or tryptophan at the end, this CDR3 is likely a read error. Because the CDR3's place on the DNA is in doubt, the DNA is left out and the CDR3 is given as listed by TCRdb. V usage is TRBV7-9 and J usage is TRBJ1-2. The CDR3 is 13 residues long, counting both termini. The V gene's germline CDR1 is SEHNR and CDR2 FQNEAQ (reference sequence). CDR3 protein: CASSLAGTSGGAG.

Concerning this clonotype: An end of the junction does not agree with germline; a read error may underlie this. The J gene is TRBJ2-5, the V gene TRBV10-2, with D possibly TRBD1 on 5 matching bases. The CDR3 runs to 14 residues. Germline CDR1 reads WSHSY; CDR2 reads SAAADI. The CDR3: CASRDTGGQETQYF. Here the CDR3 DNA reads TGTGCCAGCAGGGATACCGGCGGCCAAGAGACCCAGTACTTC.

CDR3: CASREIRSFLKLFF. CDR3 bases: TGCGCCAGCAGAGAGATTAGAAGCTTTCTAAAACTGTTTTTT. The chain links TRBV5-1 to TRBJ1-4; D remains ambiguous. The length of the CDR3 is 14 residues. CDR1 is SGHRS and CDR2 is YFSETQ in the germline V gene. V gave up 5 bases and J gave up 10 bases, with 18 bases separating them. Supplemented by reference TRBV5-1 and TRBJ1-4, the full variable domain reads KAGVTQTPRYLIKTRGQQVTLSCSPISGHRSVSWYQQTPGQGLQFLFEYFSETQRNKGNFPGRFSGRQFSNSRSEMNVSTLELGDSALYLCASREIRSFLKLFFGSGTQLSVL.

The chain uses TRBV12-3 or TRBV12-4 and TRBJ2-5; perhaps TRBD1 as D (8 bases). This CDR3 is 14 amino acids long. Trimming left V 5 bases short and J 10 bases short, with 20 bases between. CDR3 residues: CASSDRGGAWVQYF. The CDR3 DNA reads TGTGCCAGCAGTGACAGGGGAGGGGCCTGGGTCCAGTACTTC.